A single sample gave rise to the 12 T cell receptor beta chains below, sequenced in a study of cytomegalovirus exposure and HLA in healthy donors. In the PCR, 60 Vbeta and 13 Jbeta primers were used. The method was immunoSEQ multiplex PCR; TCRdb's version includes in-frame clones alone and lacks a portion of them. The sample carries roughly 36,000 clones, 80% recorded once. Sequenced material: PBMCs. Receptor source: a male donor in good health and CMV-seronegative.

The chain uses TRBV6-6 and TRBJ2-1, with 9 bases lining up with TRBD1. Looked up from germline, CDR1 is MNHNY and CDR2 is SVGAGI (reference sequence). With V trimmed by 6 bases and J by 9 bases, 12 bases remained unmatched. There are 15 residues in the CDR3. The CDR3 DNA is TGTGCCAGCAGCCCACTCAGGGACAGGGAAGGTGAGCAGTTCTTC. It translates to CASSPLRDREGEQFF.

This clone was seen only once. V gene TRBV5-1 combines with J gene TRBJ2-5, with 7 positions matching TRBD1. The CDR3 is 13 amino acids. V was clipped by 4 bases and J by 4 bases; unmatched bases: 4. The germline V gene encodes CDR1 SGHRS and CDR2 YFSETQ. The CDR3 DNA sequence: TGCGCCAGCAGCCGGGACAGCCCAGAGACCCAGTACTTC. Amino acids: CASSRDSPETQYF.

The chain carries TRBV5-1 and TRBJ2-3, with D perhaps TRBD1 (5 bases). V shed 5 bases and J shed 3 bases, with 7 bases lying between them. The CDR3 has 12 amino acids. CDR1 and CDR2 (germline): SGHRS, YFSETQ. Here the CDR3 DNA reads TGCGCCAGCAGGGGGCAGACAGATACGCAGTATTTT. Translated, it gives CASRGQTDTQYF.

This clone has just one count. The rearrangement links TRBV9 to TRBJ1-3; TRBD1 matches at 9 bases. CDR1 and CDR2 (germline): SGDLS, YYNGEE. V lost 3 bases and J lost 4; bases outside the gene matches: 8. The CDR3 extends over 16 amino acids. The CDR3 loop reads CASSAFLGTGGNTIYF. The CDR3 DNA follows: TGTGCCAGCAGCGCGTTTTTGGGGACAGGGGGAAACACCATATATTTT.

The chain carries TRBV7-3 and TRBJ1-2, with unresolved D. Trimming took off 3 bases at V and 6 bases at J, with 11 bases between the two ends. Germline-derived CDR1 and CDR2 are SGHTA and FQGTGA. The CDR3 extends over 13 amino acids. CDR3: CASSLERVDGYTF. The CDR3 DNA is TGTGCCAGCAGCTTGGAGAGAGTGGATGGCTACACCTTC.

V usage is TRBV5-1 and J usage is TRBJ2-7; D is unclear. The V gene lost 2 bases and the J gene lost 2 bases, with 5 bases spanning the gap. The length of the CDR3 is 12 residues. Germline V CDR1 and CDR2: SGHRS, YFSETQ. This CDR3 is CASSLDTYEQYF. For the CDR3, the DNA is TGCGCCAGCAGCTTAGACACCTACGAGCAGTACTTC.

This clone was seen only a few times. The V call is TRBV4-1, the J call TRBJ2-6; D possibly corresponds to TRBD1 (6 bases). V lost 0 bases, J lost 3 bases, and 6 bases lay in between. This CDR3 comprises 15 residues. CDR1 is MGHRA, CDR2 YSYEKL, per germline. Here the CDR3 reads CASSQDRGGANVLTF. DNA of the CDR3: TGCGCCAGCAGCCAAGACAGGGGTGGGGCCAACGTCCTGACTTTC.

The chain has TRBV6-1 and TRBJ1-1; D unresolved. This CDR3 region has 12 residues. The germline CDR1 and CDR2 sequences are MNHNS and SASEGT. V lost 5 bases and J lost 7, with 11 bases in between. The CDR3 DNA reads TGTGCCAGCAGTCATCGAAACGGTGAAGCTTTCTTT. It is translated as CASSHRNGEAFF.

This clone appeared a few times. The rearrangement joins TRBV18 to TRBJ2-2, with D possibly TRBD2 on 5 matching bases. The germline V gene has CDR1 KGHSH and CDR2 LQKENI. V was shortened by 3 bases and J by 1 base, with 24 bases between the two germline ends. The CDR3 is 20 residues long. The CDR3 region is CASSPGGRAAIPVNTGELFF. DNA for the CDR3: TGTGCCAGCTCACCCGGAGGTCGAGCGGCTATACCTGTGAACACCGGGGAGCTGTTTTTT. The full variable domain, completed using reference TRBV18 and TRBJ2-2, is NAGVMQNPRHLVRRRGQEARLRCSPMKGHSHVYWYRQLPEEGLKFMVYLQKENIIDESGMPKERFSAEFPKEGPSILRIQQVVRGDSAAYFCASSPGGRAAIPVNTGELFFGEGSRLTVL.

The J gene is TRBJ1-2, the V gene TRBV19, with unresolved D. Germline V gene sequence: CDR1 LNHDA, CDR2 SQIVND (reference sequence). The V and J ends lost 0 bases and 4 bases respectively, with 6 bases between them. The CDR3 covers 13 residues. The CDR3 bases are TGTGCCAGTAGTATAGATGTCCGCTATGGCTACACCTTC. This encodes CASSIDVRYGYTF.

CDR3 sequence (DNA): TGTGCCAGCACCTCATCAGGAGGCAGCCTCTATGGCTACACCTTC. Translating gives CASTSSGGSLYGYTF. The chain uses TRBV7-9 and TRBJ1-2; D is ambiguous. CDR1 and CDR2 from the germline V gene are SEHNR and FQNEAQ (reference sequence). Trimming removed 7 bases from V and 4 bases from J, with 19 bases in between. The CDR3 spans 15 residues.

This clone has only one observation. The chain links TRBV19 to TRBJ1-4; no reliable D call. The CDR3 sequence is 13 residues long. V dropped 4 bases and J dropped 4 bases, with 7 bases sitting between them. Germline V gene lookup returns CDR1 LNHDA and CDR2 SQIVND (reference sequence). This CDR3 is CASSNELNEKLFF. The CDR3 nucleotides read TGTGCCAGTAGTAATGAACTTAATGAAAAACTGTTTTTT.